The clone carrying this T cell receptor (beta chain) was seen once. The V and J ends lost 7 bases and 7 bases respectively, with 17 bases between them. The CDR3 sequence is 14 residues long. The germline V gene encodes CDR1 MDHEN and CDR2 SYDVKM. Authors' data handling: Researchers report that nucleated cell counts were estimated from reference gene primer amplification. The repertoire was sequenced with immunoSEQ multiplex PCR; TCRdb's copy has only in-frame clones and lacks some. From that table come the V and J calls and clone size; the DNA was used to work out D and trimming. The repertoire has approximately 76,000 clones, around nine tenths of them found once; the top ten carry about 2.1%. The entry originates in a study of blood T cell repertoires in COVID-19. Study-wide background: Sites across the United States, Italy and Spain contributed samples from acute and convalescent COVID-19. Nucleic acid was either cDNA or gDNA, and it came from T cells, B-cell-depleted T cells, or PBMCs.

The source material was peripheral blood. This clonotype was sampled from a woman in her sixties or seventies with acute or convalescent COVID-19. The chain is built from TRBV28 and TRBJ1-3, with a tentative D call TRBD1 (6 bases). The CDR3 sequence is CASMFNQGLNTIYF. For the CDR3, the DNA is TGTGCCAGCATGTTTAATCAGGGGTTGAACACCATATATTTT.